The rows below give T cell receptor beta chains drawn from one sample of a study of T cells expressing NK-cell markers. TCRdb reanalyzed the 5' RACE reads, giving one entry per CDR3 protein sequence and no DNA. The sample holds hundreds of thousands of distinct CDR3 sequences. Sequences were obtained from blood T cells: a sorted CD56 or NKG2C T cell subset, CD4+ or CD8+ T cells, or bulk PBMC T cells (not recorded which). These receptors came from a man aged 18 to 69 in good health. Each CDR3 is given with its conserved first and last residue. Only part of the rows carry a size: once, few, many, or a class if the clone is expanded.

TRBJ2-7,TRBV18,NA,CASSLRIGDYEQYF
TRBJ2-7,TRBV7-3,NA,CASSLSPSVLSEQYF
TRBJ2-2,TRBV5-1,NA,CASSFVRLAGTGELFF
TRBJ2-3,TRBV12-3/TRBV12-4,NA,CASRGASTDTQYF
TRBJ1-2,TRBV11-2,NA,CASSRGGGQNYGYTF
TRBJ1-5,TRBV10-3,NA,CAISDPREAAGNQPQHF
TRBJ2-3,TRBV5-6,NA,CASSWRRQADTQYF
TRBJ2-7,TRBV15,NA,CATSSGQGSSYEQYF
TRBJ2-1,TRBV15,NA,CATSRTVRDRGYNEQFF
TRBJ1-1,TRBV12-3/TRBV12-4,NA,CASNRDRGSTEAFF
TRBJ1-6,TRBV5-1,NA,CASSLGTIKRNSPLHF
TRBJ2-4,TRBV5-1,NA,CASSWAGGTKNIQYF
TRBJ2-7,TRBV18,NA,CASSPVEYEQYF
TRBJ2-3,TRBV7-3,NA,CASSLTTGWGTDTQYF
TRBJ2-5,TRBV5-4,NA,CASSSVVEETQYF
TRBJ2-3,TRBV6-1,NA,CASRERGATDTQYF
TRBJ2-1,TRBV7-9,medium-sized,CASSGRDRGAYNEQFF
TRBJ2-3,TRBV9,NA,CASSVAPTGGYADTQYF
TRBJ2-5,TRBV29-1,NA,CSVALAGGTQETQYF
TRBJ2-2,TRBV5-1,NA,CASSFGGNTGELFF
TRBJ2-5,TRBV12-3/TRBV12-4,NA,CASSQRGGGPPSDQYF
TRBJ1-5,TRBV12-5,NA,CASGSDRDGQPQHF
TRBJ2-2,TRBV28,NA,CASRAGTVISGELFF
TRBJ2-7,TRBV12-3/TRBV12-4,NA,CASSNREGTALSYEQYF
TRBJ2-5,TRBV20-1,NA,CSARDQGRGVETQYF
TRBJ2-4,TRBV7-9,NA,CASSLAGGQYF
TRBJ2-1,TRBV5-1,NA,CASSFQGAPSSYNEQFF
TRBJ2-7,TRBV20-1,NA,CSAPPGAGGLEEQYF
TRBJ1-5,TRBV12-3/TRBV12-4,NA,CASSFSLAENQPQHF
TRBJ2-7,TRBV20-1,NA,CSATTSGDYYEQYF
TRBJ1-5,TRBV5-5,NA,CASSLSGGGNQPQHF
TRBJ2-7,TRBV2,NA,CASSYRDYQTYEQYF
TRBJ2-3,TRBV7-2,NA,CASSSHGQGGTDTQYF
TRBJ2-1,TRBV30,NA,CAWSLGQGSYNEQFF
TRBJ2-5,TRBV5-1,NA,CASRGTGTIQETQYF
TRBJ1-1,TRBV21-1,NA,CASSKGTGAMNTEAFF
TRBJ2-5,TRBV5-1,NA,CATSLGGGETQYF
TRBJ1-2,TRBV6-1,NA,CASSRQGVSIYGYTF
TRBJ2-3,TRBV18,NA,CASSPSRQDVGDTQYF
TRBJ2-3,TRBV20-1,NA,CSAPGTYSSTDTQYF
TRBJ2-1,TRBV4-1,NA,CASSQDRGAVYNEQFF
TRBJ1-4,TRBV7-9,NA,CASSFTLGRTNEKLFF
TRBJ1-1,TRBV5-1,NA,CASSLDPQGSTEAFF
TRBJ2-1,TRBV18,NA,CASSPYSSGGPSSYNEQFF
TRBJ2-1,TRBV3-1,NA,CASSQALAGNEQFF
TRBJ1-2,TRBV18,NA,CASSPRTDSTLYGYTF
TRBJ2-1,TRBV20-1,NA,CSPRAQGSLNEQFF